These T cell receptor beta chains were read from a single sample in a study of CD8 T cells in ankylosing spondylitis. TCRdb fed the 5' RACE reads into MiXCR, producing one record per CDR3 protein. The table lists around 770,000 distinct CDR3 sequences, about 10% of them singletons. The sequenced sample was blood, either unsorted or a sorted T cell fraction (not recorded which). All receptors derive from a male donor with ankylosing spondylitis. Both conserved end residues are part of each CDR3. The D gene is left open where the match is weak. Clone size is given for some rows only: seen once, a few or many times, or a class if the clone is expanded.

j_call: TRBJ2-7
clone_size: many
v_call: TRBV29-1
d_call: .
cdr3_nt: TGCAGCGTCAATGCTGGGGGCCTCTCCTACGAGCAGTACTTC
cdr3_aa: CSVNAGGLSYEQYF

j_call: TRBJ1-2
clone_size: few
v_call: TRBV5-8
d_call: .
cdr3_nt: TGTGCCAGCAGAGGGGAGAGCTCGGGCACCTTC
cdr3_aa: CASRGESSGTF

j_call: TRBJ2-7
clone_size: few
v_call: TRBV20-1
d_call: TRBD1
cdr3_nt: TGCAGTGCTAGAGATACCCGGACAGGTCGGGCCTACGAGCAGTACTTC
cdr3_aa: CSARDTRTGRAYEQYF

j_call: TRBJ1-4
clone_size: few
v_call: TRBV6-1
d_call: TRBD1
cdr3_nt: TGTGCCAGCAGCCTCGACAGGGGGAAAGAAAAACTGTTTTTT
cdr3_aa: CASSLDRGKEKLFF

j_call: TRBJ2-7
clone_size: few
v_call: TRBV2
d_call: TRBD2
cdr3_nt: TGTGCCAGCAGTGTAGCGGGATACTACGAGCAGTACTTC
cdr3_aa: CASSVAGYYEQYF

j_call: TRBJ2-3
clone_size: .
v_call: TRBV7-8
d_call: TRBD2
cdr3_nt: TGTGCCAGCAGCTTAATGCTAGCGGGAGTCAGCACAGATACGCAGTATTTT
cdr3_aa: CASSLMLAGVSTDTQYF

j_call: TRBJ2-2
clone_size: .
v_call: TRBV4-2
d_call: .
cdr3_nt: TGTGCCAGCAGCCCATCGACCACGCGGCCCGGGGAGCTGTTTTTT
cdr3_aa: CASSPSTTRPGELFF

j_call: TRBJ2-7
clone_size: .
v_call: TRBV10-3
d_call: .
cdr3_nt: TGTGCCATCAGCGCTACAGGGTCCTACGAGCAGTACTTC
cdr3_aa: CAISATGSYEQYF

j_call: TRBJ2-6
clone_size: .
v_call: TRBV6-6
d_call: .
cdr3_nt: TGTGCCACCCAAACTGGGGCCAACGTCCTGACTTTC
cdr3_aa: CATQTGANVLTF

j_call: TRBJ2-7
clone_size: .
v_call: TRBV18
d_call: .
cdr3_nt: TGTGCCAGCTCACCAGCTAGGGCGGCCTCCTACGAGCAGTACTTC
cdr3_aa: CASSPARAASYEQYF

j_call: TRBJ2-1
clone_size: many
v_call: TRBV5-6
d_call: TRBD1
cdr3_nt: TGTGCCAGCAGCTTGGGAGGGACAGGAGCCTACGTTGAGCAGTTCTTC
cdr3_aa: CASSLGGTGAYVEQFF

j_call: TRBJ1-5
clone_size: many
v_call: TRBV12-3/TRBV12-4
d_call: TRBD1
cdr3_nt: TGTGCCAGCAGCCTGCGACAGGGGCCCCAGCATTTT
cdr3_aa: CASSLRQGPQHF

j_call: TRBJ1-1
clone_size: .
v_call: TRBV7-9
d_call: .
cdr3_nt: TGTGCCAGCCGACAGGAATGGAACACTGAAGCTTTCTTT
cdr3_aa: CASRQEWNTEAFF

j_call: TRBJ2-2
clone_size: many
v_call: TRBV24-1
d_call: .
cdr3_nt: TGTGCCACCAGTGATTTGCGAGACACATACACCGGGGAGCTGTTTTTT
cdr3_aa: CATSDLRDTYTGELFF

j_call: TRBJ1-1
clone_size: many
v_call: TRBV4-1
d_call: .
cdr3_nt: TGCGCCAGCAGCCGGGGAGAGGGCACTGAAGCTTTCTTT
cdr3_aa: CASSRGEGTEAFF

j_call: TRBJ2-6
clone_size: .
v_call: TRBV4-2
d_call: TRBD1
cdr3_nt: TGTGCCAGCAGCCAGGGCGACAGGGGAACCAACGTCCTGACTTTC
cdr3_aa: CASSQGDRGTNVLTF

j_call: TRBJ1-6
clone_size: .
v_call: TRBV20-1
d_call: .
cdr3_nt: TGCAGTGCTAGAGGGGTTTCACCCCTCCACTTT
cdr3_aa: CSARGVSPLHF

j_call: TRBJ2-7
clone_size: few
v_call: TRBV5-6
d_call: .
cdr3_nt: TGTGCCAGCAGCTCAGTCTCAACAATCACCTACGAGCAGTACTTC
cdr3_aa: CASSSVSTITYEQYF

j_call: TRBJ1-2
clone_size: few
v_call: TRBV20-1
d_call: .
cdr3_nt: TGCAGTGCTAGAGATCTTGCGAAGAGGGCTGGCTACACCTTC
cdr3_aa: CSARDLAKRAGYTF

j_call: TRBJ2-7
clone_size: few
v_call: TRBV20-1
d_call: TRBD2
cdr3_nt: TGCAGTGCTAGAGAGACCTGGCGGGAGAACTACGAGCAGTACTTC
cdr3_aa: CSARETWRENYEQYF

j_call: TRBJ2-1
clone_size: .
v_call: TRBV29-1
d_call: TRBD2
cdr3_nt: TGCAGCGTTGCCCCGCGCGGGGGAAAGGACAATGAGCAGTTCTTC
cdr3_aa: CSVAPRGGKDNEQFF

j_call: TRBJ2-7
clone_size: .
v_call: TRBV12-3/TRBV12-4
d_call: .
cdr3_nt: TGTGCCAGCTCACCCAGGGGGGGGCCGACCGAGCAGTACTTC
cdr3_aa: CASSPRGGPTEQYF

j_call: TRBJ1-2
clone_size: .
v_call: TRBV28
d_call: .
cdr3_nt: TGTGCCAGTCAATTGTGGGACGGCTACACCTTC
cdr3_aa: CASQLWDGYTF

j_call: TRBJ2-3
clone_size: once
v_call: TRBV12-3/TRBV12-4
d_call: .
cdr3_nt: TGTGCCAGCAGACTGTACATCCTCACAGATACGCAGTATTTT
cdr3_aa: CASRLYILTDTQYF

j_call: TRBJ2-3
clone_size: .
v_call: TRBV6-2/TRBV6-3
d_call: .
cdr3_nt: TGTGCCAGCAGTTACCTGGACTATCCTACCCTTTCCGGAGATACGCAGTATTTT
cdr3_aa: CASSYLDYPTLSGDTQYF

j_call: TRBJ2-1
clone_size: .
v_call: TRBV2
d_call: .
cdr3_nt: TGTGCCAGCAGTGAACTTCCCAATGAGCAGTTCTTC
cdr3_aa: CASSELPNEQFF

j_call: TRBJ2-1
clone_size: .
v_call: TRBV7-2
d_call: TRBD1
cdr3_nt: TGTGCCAGCAGCCTACAGGGGGCGGAGGTATATGAGCAGTTCTTC
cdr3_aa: CASSLQGAEVYEQFF

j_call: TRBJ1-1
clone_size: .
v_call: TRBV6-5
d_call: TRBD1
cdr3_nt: TGTGCCAGCAGTTCCGTCAGGGGGCTTACTGAAGCTTTCTTT
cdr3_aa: CASSSVRGLTEAFF

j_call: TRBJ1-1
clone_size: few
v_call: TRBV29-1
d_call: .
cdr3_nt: TGCAGCGCCCCCAGGTCAGGGAGTGGTACCATGAACACTGAAGCTTTCTTT
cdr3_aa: CSAPRSGSGTMNTEAFF

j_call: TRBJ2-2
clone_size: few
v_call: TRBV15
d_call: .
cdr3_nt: TGTGCCACCAGCAGAGTGAGAGGGGCCGGGGAGCTGTTTTTT
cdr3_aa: CATSRVRGAGELFF

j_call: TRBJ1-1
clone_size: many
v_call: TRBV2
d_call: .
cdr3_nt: TGTGCCAGCACCGCAGACCGAAGGACTGAAGCTTTCTTT
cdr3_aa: CASTADRRTEAFF

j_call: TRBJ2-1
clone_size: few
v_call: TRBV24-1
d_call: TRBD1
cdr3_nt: TGTGCCACCAGTGACCCTCGACAGGGTCTTAGGTATGAGCAGTTCTTC
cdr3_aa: CATSDPRQGLRYEQFF

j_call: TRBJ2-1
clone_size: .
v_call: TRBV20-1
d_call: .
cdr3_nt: TGCAGTGCTAGAGCCGTTACGAAATACAATGAGCAGTTCTTC
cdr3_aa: CSARAVTKYNEQFF

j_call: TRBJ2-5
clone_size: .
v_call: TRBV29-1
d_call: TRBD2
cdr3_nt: TGCAGCGTACGACTAGCTAAGGAGACCCAGTACTTC
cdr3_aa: CSVRLAKETQYF

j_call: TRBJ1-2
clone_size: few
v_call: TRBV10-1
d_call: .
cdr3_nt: TGCGCCAGCAGTGATGGGGTTTATGGCTACACCTTC
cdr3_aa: CASSDGVYGYTF

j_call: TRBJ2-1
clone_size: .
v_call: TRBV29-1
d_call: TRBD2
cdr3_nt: TGCAGCGTCGCGGGACTAGCGGGAGGGCCTGGGTACAATGAGCAGTTCTTC
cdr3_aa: CSVAGLAGGPGYNEQFF

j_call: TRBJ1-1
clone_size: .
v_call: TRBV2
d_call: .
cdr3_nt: TGTGCCAGCAGTGAGTTGGGGAACACTGAAGCTTTCTTT
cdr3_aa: CASSELGNTEAFF

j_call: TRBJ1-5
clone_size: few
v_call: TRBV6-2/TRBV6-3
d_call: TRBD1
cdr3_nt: TGTGCCAGCAGTTTCGGGACAGGGCGGGTTCAGCCCCAGCATTTT
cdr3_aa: CASSFGTGRVQPQHF

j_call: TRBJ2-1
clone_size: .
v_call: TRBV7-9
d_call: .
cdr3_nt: TGTGCCAGCAGCTTTATTCGGGGGAGTCTCCACAATGAGCAGTTCTTC
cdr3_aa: CASSFIRGSLHNEQFF

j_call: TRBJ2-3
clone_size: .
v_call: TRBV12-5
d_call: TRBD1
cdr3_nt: TGTGCTAGTGGTTTGGGTGCCAGGGGGCCCGCAGATACGCAGTATTTT
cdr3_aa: CASGLGARGPADTQYF

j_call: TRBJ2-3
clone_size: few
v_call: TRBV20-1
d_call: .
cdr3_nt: TGCAGTGCCATGTATAGGGGGAGCACAGATACGCAGTATTTT
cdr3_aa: CSAMYRGSTDTQYF

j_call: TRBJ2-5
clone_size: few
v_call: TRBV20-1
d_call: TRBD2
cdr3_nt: TGCAGTGCTAGGGCACTAGCGGGGGGTACGAAAGAGACCCAGTACTTC
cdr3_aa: CSARALAGGTKETQYF

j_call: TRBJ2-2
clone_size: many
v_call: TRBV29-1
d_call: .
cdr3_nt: TGCAGCGTCGTAGACTGGGCCGGGGAGCTGTTTTTT
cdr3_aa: CSVVDWAGELFF

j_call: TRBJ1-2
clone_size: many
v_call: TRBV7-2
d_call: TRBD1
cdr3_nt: TGTGCCAGCAGCTTAGACAGGGGGCCATATGGCTACACCTTC
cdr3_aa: CASSLDRGPYGYTF

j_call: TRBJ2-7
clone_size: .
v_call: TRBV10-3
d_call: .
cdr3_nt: TGTGCCATCAGTTGGGACATCCTAACCTCCTACGAGCAGTACTTC
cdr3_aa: CAISWDILTSYEQYF

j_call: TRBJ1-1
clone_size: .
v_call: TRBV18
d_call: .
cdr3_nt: TGTGCCAGCTCATATACAGATAGCATGAACACTGAAGCTTTCTTT
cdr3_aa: CASSYTDSMNTEAFF

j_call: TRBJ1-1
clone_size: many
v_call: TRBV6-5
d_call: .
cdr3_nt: TGTGCCAGCAGTTACTCCATCGCGAGAATGGAAGCTTTCTTT
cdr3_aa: CASSYSIARMEAFF

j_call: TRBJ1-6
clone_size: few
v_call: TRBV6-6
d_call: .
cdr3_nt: TGTGCCAGCAAGGAGCAGGGGAATTCACCCCTCCACTTT
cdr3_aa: CASKEQGNSPLHF

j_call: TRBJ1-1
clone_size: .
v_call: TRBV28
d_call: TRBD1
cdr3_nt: TGTGCCAGCAGTTCCGACAGGGTACCGACCTCGAACACTGAAGCTTTCTTT
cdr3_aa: CASSSDRVPTSNTEAFF

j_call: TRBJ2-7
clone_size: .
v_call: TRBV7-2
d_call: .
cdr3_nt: TGTGCCAGCAGCTCGGGCCCAGCGTACGTGGAGCAGTACTTC
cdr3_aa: CASSSGPAYVEQYF

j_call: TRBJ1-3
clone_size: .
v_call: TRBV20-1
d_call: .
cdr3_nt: TGCAGTGCACCGAACTTACTCGCTGGAAACACCATATATTTT
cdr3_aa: CSAPNLLAGNTIYF

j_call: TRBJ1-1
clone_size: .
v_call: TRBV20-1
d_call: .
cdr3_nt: TGCAGTGCTAGAGATCCTAGGGGGGGCGCGGGCACTGAAGCTTTCTTT
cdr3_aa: CSARDPRGGAGTEAFF

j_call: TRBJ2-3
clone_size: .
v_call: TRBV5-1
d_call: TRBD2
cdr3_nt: TGCGCCAGCAGCTTGGCGCAGACTAGCGGGGCCACAGATACGCAGTATTTT
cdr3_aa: CASSLAQTSGATDTQYF

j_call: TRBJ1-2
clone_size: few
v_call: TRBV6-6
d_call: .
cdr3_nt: TGTGCCAGCAGTTACAACAGGGACGGCTACACCTTC
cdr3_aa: CASSYNRDGYTF